Below are 32 T cell receptor beta chains sequenced from a single sample in a study of blood T cell repertoires in COVID-19. Clones were read by immunoSEQ multiplex PCR, and TCRdb kept only the in-frame ones, dropping some. This table holds 200,000 to 250,000 clones, under 90% found once. The sample comprised PBMCs or T cells enriched from blood (not recorded which). Every receptor here comes from a woman in her sixties or seventies who had recovered from COVID-19.

The rearrangement joins TRBV25-1 to TRBJ1-4; D gene unclear. V gave up 6 bases and J gave up 4 bases, with 9 bases separating them. This CDR3 has 13 residues. The germline CDR1 and CDR2 sequences are MGHDK and SYGVNS. The CDR3 DNA follows: TGTGCCAGCAGCGAGGGAAATAATGAAAAACTGTTTTTT. It encodes CASSEGNNEKLFF.

The chain links TRBV5-1 to TRBJ2-7; the match to TRBD1 covers 7 bases. The CDR3 has 15 residues. Trimming took 2 bases from V and 2 from J; bases not matched to a gene: 7. Germline V lookup: CDR1 SGHRS, CDR2 YFSETQ. CDR3 protein: CASSFYGTETYEQYF. The CDR3 coding sequence is TGCGCCAGCAGCTTCTATGGGACAGAAACCTACGAGCAGTACTTC.

The chain carries TRBV11-3 and TRBJ2-2; tentatively, D is TRBD2 (5 bases). The CDR3 has 16 residues. The germline gives CDR1 SGHNT, CDR2 YENEEA. The ends were cut back, 5 bases at V and 7 bases at J, with 20 bases in the middle. The CDR3 sequence: CASSPGGFRSHGELFF. The DNA for the CDR3 is TGTGCCAGCAGCCCAGGAGGTTTCCGATCCCACGGGGAGCTGTTTTTT.

V is TRBV7-9 and J is TRBJ2-7; D is possibly TRBD2 (5 bases). Germline values: CDR1 SEHNR, CDR2 FQNEAQ (reference sequence). V was shortened by 2 bases and J by 5 bases, with 7 bases between the two germline ends. The CDR3 contains 12 residues. CDR3 nucleotides: TGTGCCAGCAGCTTATCGGGAAACGAGCAGTACTTC. It is translated as CASSLSGNEQYF. The whole variable domain, filled in from reference TRBV7-9 and TRBJ2-7, reads DTGVSQNPRHKITKRGQNVTFRCDPISEHNRLYWYRQTLGQGPEFLTYFQNEAQLEKSRLLSDRFSAERPKGSFSTLEIQRTEQGDSAMYLCASSLSGNEQYFGPGTRLTVT.

The chain couples TRBV5-1 to TRBJ2-3, with D maybe TRBD2 (5 bases). This CDR3 is 14 amino acids long. V was trimmed by 0 bases and J by 6 bases, leaving 11 bases between them. Per the germline V gene, CDR1 is SGHRS and CDR2 is YFSETQ. CDR3 nucleotide sequence: TGCGCCAGCAGCTTGGAGGACGGCGGGGATACGCAGTATTTT. Translation: CASSLEDGGDTQYF.

CDR3 sequence reads: CASSSTSAGELFF. CDR3 nucleotides: TGTGCCAGCAGCTCCACTAGCGCCGGGGAGCTGTTTTTT. The chain uses TRBV7-9 and TRBJ2-2, with TRBD2 matching over 7 bases. V lost 4 bases and J lost 6; bases outside the gene matches: 2. The CDR3 runs 13 residues. The germline V gene has CDR1 SEHNR and CDR2 FQNEAQ (reference sequence).

This chain links TRBV2 with TRBJ2-1; 9 bases map to TRBD2. Trimming at V came to 1 base and at J to 11 bases, leaving 6 bases not matched to a gene. This CDR3 has 14 residues. CDR1 SNHLY and CDR2 FYNNEI come from the germline V gene. In DNA form, the CDR3 reads TGTGCCAGCAGTGAAGTGATAGCGGGAGTGAAGCAGTTCTTC. As protein: CASSEVIAGVKQFF.

V is TRBV9 and J is TRBJ2-7; 8 nucleotides line up with TRBD2. The CDR3 totals 13 residues. Germline V gene sequence: CDR1 SGDLS, CDR2 YYNGEE. The ends lost 4 bases at V and 3 bases at J; junction bases unmatched: 3. DNA of the CDR3: TGTGCCAGCAGCATCGGGACTAGCTACGAGCAGTACTTC. This gives the protein CASSIGTSYEQYF.

This chain connects TRBV2 to TRBJ1-5; D may be TRBD1 (6 bases). V was clipped by 6 bases and J by 1 base, with 7 bases between them. Germline V CDR1 and CDR2: SNHLY, FYNNEI. This CDR3 has 13 residues. The CDR3 spells CASRGGSNQPQHF. CDR3 bases: TGTGCCAGCAGAGGGGGAAGCAATCAGCCCCAGCATTTT.

The rearrangement uses TRBV18 and TRBJ1-1, with D possibly TRBD1 on 6 matching bases. Germline CDR1 reads KGHSH; CDR2 reads LQKENI. This CDR3 comprises 14 residues. V gave up 0 bases and J gave up 4 bases, with 9 bases separating them. CDR3 sequence reads: CASSPPTGSTEAFF. In DNA, the CDR3 is TGTGCCAGCTCACCACCCACAGGGAGCACTGAAGCTTTCTTT.

The CDR3 sequence: CAISDYGPDGGEKLFF. The CDR3 DNA sequence: TGTGCCATCAGTGACTACGGACCAGACGGGGGAGAAAAACTGTTTTTT. This chain connects TRBV10-3 to TRBJ1-4; D might be TRBD1 (5 bases). The CDR3 runs 16 residues. Germline loops: CDR1 ENHRY, CDR2 SYGVKD. Trimming shortened V by 3 bases and J by 8 bases, and 19 bases separated the two germline ends.

The rearrangement uses TRBV6-4 and TRBJ2-2; tentatively, D is TRBD2 (6 bases). Germline loops: CDR1 MRHNA, CDR2 SNTAGT. Trimming removed 4 bases from V and 1 base from J, with 7 bases in between. The CDR3 sequence is 14 residues long. The CDR3 region has the DNA TGTGCCAGCAGTGTAGCGGAGAACACCGGGGAGCTGTTTTTT. Its protein product is CASSVAENTGELFF.

The J gene is TRBJ2-3, the V gene TRBV29-1; tentative D call: TRBD2 (7 bases). V lost 2 bases and J lost 2, with 17 bases in between. The CDR3 contains 16 residues. Germline loops: CDR1 SQVTM, CDR2 ANQGSEA. DNA of the CDR3: TGCAGCGTTGAACTCGGCGCGGGGGCCAACACAGATACGCAGTATTTT. Amino acid sequence: CSVELGAGANTDTQYF.

The rearrangement uses TRBV19 and TRBJ1-6; tentatively, D is TRBD1 (6 bases). There are 14 residues in the CDR3. CDR1 LNHDA and CDR2 SQIVND come from the germline V gene (reference sequence). Trimming pared 6 bases from V and 9 bases from J, leaving 15 bases between. For the CDR3, the DNA is TGTGCCAGTAGGAAACAGGGAAGTATTTCACCCCTCCACTTT. Its translation is CASRKQGSISPLHF.

The chain has TRBV19 and TRBJ1-3; 9 nucleotides match TRBD1. This CDR3 has 18 residues. V lost 7 bases to trimming and J lost 4 bases; unmatched junction nucleotides: 17. Germline V gene data show CDR1 as LNHDA and CDR2 as SQIVND (reference sequence). The DNA of the CDR3 is TGTGCCAGTACCAACCCCCGGGACAGGGTTCGTGAAGGAAACACCATATATTTT. Protein product: CASTNPRDRVREGNTIYF.

The chain combines TRBV18 with TRBJ2-1, with 11 bases matching TRBD2. The germline V gene has CDR1 KGHSH and CDR2 LQKENI. Trimming took 2 bases from V and 9 from J; bases not matched to a gene: 15. The CDR3 runs to 18 residues. CDR3 sequence: CASSPSLGIAGGLSEQFF. The DNA of the CDR3 is TGTGCCAGCTCACCATCTCTTGGTATAGCGGGAGGGCTAAGTGAGCAGTTCTTC.

The chain couples TRBV19 to TRBJ2-1; 7 bases align to TRBD2. Germline CDR1 reads LNHDA; CDR2 reads SQIVND (reference sequence). V trimming: 5 bases; J trimming: 2 bases; junction bases outside the gene matches: 6. The CDR3 spans 15 residues. The CDR3 loop is CASSQSGMAYNEQFF. DNA for the CDR3: TGTGCCAGTAGTCAAAGCGGGATGGCCTACAATGAGCAGTTCTTC.

CDR3 coding DNA: TGCAGCGTGGACAGGGGTGGTGAGCAGTTCTTC. Protein: CSVDRGGEQFF. V usage is TRBV29-1 and J usage is TRBJ2-1, with 9 positions matching TRBD1. CDR3 size: 11 residues. The trim removed 6 bases at V and 9 bases at J, leaving 3 bases unmatched. Germline CDR1 SQVTM, CDR2 ANQGSEA.

This clone showed up just a few times. The J gene is TRBJ1-1, the V gene TRBV21-1. TRBV21-1 is reported as a pseudogene. This CDR3 contains 16 residues. As DNA, the CDR3 is TGTGCCAGCAGCAAAATCCGGGGTAGCGAGTCCACTGAAGCTTTCTTT. Translating it yields CASSKIRGSESTEAFF.

The genes are TRBV4-2 and TRBJ2-5; TRBD1 aligns across 7 bases. Germline V gene lookup returns CDR1 LGHNA and CDR2 YNFKEQ. V was pared by 2 bases and J by 2 bases, with 8 bases of the junction left unmatched. This CDR3 region has 16 residues. The CDR3: CASSQFRDSSQETQYF. CDR3 bases: TGTGCCAGCAGCCAATTCCGGGACAGCTCGCAAGAGACCCAGTACTTC.

The chain joins TRBV20-1 to TRBJ2-1, with 9 bases identical to TRBD2. The CDR3 loop spans 16 amino acids. The junction had 10 bases not matched to a gene; V was cut back by 3 bases and J by 4 bases. The V gene's germline CDR1 is DFQATT and CDR2 SNEGSKA (reference sequence). CDR3 sequence: CSASDEGGRGYNEQFF. The CDR3 coding sequence is TGCAGTGCTAGTGATGAAGGCGGGAGGGGTTACAATGAGCAGTTCTTC.

In its sample, this clone was seen once. The chain combines TRBV7-9 with TRBJ1-5; the match to TRBD1 covers 7 bases. CDR1 is SEHNR, CDR2 FQNEAQ, per germline (reference sequence). This CDR3 has 14 residues. After removal of 6 bases from V and 4 bases from J, the junction contained 6 bases not matched to a gene. CDR3: CASSQGVGNQPQHF. CDR3 nucleotides: TGTGCCAGCAGTCAGGGGGTCGGGAATCAGCCCCAGCATTTT. Filled out from reference TRBV7-9 and TRBJ1-5, the complete variable domain reads DTGVSQNPRHKITKRGQNVTFRCDPISEHNRLYWYRQTLGQGPEFLTYFQNEAQLEKSRLLSDRFSAERPKGSFSTLEIQRTEQGDSAMYLCASSQGVGNQPQHFGDGTRLSIL.

The rearrangement uses TRBV7-9 and TRBJ1-2; D is uncertain. Per germline, CDR1 SEHNR and CDR2 FQNEAQ (reference sequence). This CDR3 is 12 amino acids long. V lost 5 bases and J 8 bases, leaving 12 bases between the germline ends. In nucleotides, the CDR3 is TGTGCCAGCAGCCCTTTACTACAAGGCTACACCTTC. Its translation: CASSPLLQGYTF.

This sequence joins TRBV5-1 and TRBJ2-7; TRBD1 agrees at 8 bases. V dropped 4 bases and J dropped 5; count of bases not matched to a gene: 8. The V gene's germline CDR1 is SGHRS and CDR2 YFSETQ. This CDR3 has 14 amino acids. CDR3 region: CASSDRQGKHEQYF. In DNA, the CDR3 is TGCGCCAGCAGCGACCGACAGGGGAAACACGAGCAGTACTTC.

The rearrangement links TRBV9 to TRBJ1-3; D is unresolved. Germline V gives CDR1 SGDLS, CDR2 YYNGEE. The CDR3 is 18 residues long. Trimming shortened V by 0 bases and J by 0 bases, and 16 bases separated the two germline ends. DNA for the CDR3: TGTGCCAGCAGCGTAGGAGGGTTGGCAGCCGTCTCTGGAAACACCATATATTTT. Translating gives CASSVGGLAAVSGNTIYF. The variable domain in full, with the rest retrieved from reference TRBV9 and TRBJ1-3, is DSGVTQTPKHLITATGQRVTLRCSPRSGDLSVYWYQQSLDQGLQFLIQYYNGEERAKGNILERFSAQQFPDLHSELNLSSLELGDSALYFCASSVGGLAAVSGNTIYFGEGSWLTVV.

This rearrangement joins TRBV28 to TRBJ1-4; D is unresolved. Germline V gene sequence: CDR1 MDHEN, CDR2 SYDVKM. This CDR3 comprises 12 residues. The CDR3 protein is CAAGSAYEKLFF. DNA of the CDR3: TGTGCGGCGGGCAGCGCATATGAAAAACTGTTTTTT.

V and J are TRBV10-3 and TRBJ2-7, with D perhaps TRBD2 (6 bases). Between the trimmed V and J ends, which lost 2 bases and 3 bases, there was a span of 14 bases. The CDR3 covers 15 residues. The germline gives CDR1 ENHRY, CDR2 SYGVKD. CDR3 nucleotide sequence: TGTGCCATCAGTGAGCGGTTAGCGGAGCGCTACGAGCAGTACTTC. As protein: CAISERLAERYEQYF.

This clone has just one count. This rearrangement joins TRBV7-9 to TRBJ1-4; 8 bases are a match to TRBD1. CDR1 is SEHNR, CDR2 FQNEAQ, per germline (reference sequence). J gave up 7 bases and V 5 bases, and 9 bases lay outside the gene matches. This CDR3 region has 15 residues. DNA of the CDR3: TGTGCCAGCAGCGGACCGCAGGGGGCGAGTGAAAAACTGTTTTTT. Translated, it gives CASSGPQGASEKLFF.

This chain joins TRBV7-2 and TRBJ2-3, with 7 bases that match TRBD2. Germline trimming cut 1 base from V and 10 bases from J; bases unmatched to any gene: 8. CDR3 size: 14 residues. Per germline, CDR1 SGHTA and CDR2 FQGNSA. Here the CDR3 DNA reads TGTGCCAGCAGCTTAGTAGGGGAGCGGGGTGCGCAGTATTTT. As protein: CASSLVGERGAQYF.

The chain is built from TRBV29-1 and TRBJ1-1; the D is unclear. This CDR3 region has 15 residues. Looked up from germline, CDR1 is SQVTM and CDR2 is ANQGSEA. V was cut by 7 bases and J by 2 bases, with 20 bases left in between. CDR3 amino acids: CSARSSIGRNTEAFF. The CDR3 bases are TGCAGCGCCAGGAGTTCCATCGGGAGAAACACTGAAGCTTTCTTT.

The chain uses TRBV19 and TRBJ1-4; no clear D gene. Trimming shortened V by 0 bases and J by 6 bases, and 14 bases separated the two germline ends. This CDR3 is built from 16 residues. Germline lookup yields CDR1 LNHDA and CDR2 SQIVND (reference sequence). The CDR3 region has the DNA TGTGCCAGTAGTATAGATAGCCGGGGAGTGGATGAAAAACTGTTTTTT. It yields the protein CASSIDSRGVDEKLFF.

The chain joins TRBV27 to TRBJ1-2; 7 positions agree with TRBD1. Germline V gene sequence: CDR1 MNHEY, CDR2 SMNVEV (reference sequence). CDR3 length: 13 residues. The junction had 6 bases not matched to a gene; V was cut back by 3 bases and J by 8 bases. CDR3 nucleotide sequence: TGTGCCAGCAGTTTCAATCAGGGGGGCGGCTACACCTTC. This gives the protein CASSFNQGGGYTF.